The rows below give T cell receptor beta chains drawn from one sample of a study of blood T cell repertoires in COVID-19. Data came from immunoSEQ multiplex PCR; TCRdb stores just in-frame clones and leaves some out. Here the sample spans some 150,000 clones, around nine tenths being singletons. Sequencing was carried out using peripheral blood. Receptor source: a woman between 50 and 59 years old with active or convalescent COVID-19. Both conserved end residues are part of each CDR3. D genes are given only for firm matches. Size is omitted from some rows. Given values are once, few, many or a class for expanded clones.

j_gene: TRBJ2-7
d_gene: -
v_gene: TRBV19
abundance: -
CDR3nt: TGTGCCAGTAGTCCCGTGGGGGGCTACGAGCAGTACTTC
CDR3aa: CASSPVGGYEQYF

j_gene: TRBJ1-3
d_gene: -
v_gene: TRBV19
abundance: -
CDR3nt: TGTGCCAGTAGTACCCTCGGACAGTCCAACTCTGGAAACACCATATATTTT
CDR3aa: CASSTLGQSNSGNTIYF

j_gene: TRBJ2-2
d_gene: TRBD2
v_gene: TRBV3-1/TRBV3-2
abundance: -
CDR3nt: TGTGCCAGCAGCCAAGACGGGACTATCTACACCGGGGAGCTGTTTTTT
CDR3aa: CASSQDGTIYTGELFF

j_gene: TRBJ1-1
d_gene: -
v_gene: TRBV6-2/TRBV6-3
abundance: -
CDR3nt: TGTGCCAGCAGTTGGAAGGCGGAGTACACTGAAGCTTTCTTT
CDR3aa: CASSWKAEYTEAFF

j_gene: TRBJ2-7
d_gene: TRBD1
v_gene: TRBV11-2
abundance: -
CDR3nt: TGTGCCAGCAGCTCCAGGGGGTTTCAGAAACCGAGCTCCTACGAGCAGTACTTC
CDR3aa: CASSSRGFQKPSSYEQYF

j_gene: TRBJ1-2
d_gene: -
v_gene: TRBV14
abundance: medium-sized
CDR3nt: TGTGCCAGCAGCCAAGATCTTGAGGCCTATGGCTACACCTTC
CDR3aa: CASSQDLEAYGYTF

j_gene: TRBJ2-3
d_gene: TRBD2
v_gene: TRBV5-1
abundance: -
CDR3nt: TGCGCCAGCAGCTTTAGCGGGAGGGAAGATACGCAGTATTTT
CDR3aa: CASSFSGREDTQYF

j_gene: TRBJ1-1
d_gene: TRBD1
v_gene: TRBV28
abundance: -
CDR3nt: TGTGCCAGCAGTTCCTATACAGGGGCGAACACTGAAGCTTTCTTT
CDR3aa: CASSSYTGANTEAFF

j_gene: TRBJ2-3
d_gene: TRBD2
v_gene: TRBV7-2
abundance: -
CDR3nt: TGTGCCAGCAGCTTAAGCGGGAGGGAAGATACGCAGTATTTT
CDR3aa: CASSLSGREDTQYF

j_gene: TRBJ1-1
d_gene: -
v_gene: TRBV7-9
abundance: -
CDR3nt: TGTGCCAGCAGCGTTAATGTGAGGGAACGGACTGAAGCTTTCTTT
CDR3aa: CASSVNVRERTEAFF

j_gene: TRBJ2-3
d_gene: -
v_gene: TRBV5-1
abundance: few
CDR3nt: TGCGCCAGCAGCCCACAGGGAGATCGCACAGATACGCAGTATTTT
CDR3aa: CASSPQGDRTDTQYF

j_gene: TRBJ2-7
d_gene: TRBD2
v_gene: TRBV7-6
abundance: -
CDR3nt: TGTGCCAGCAGCCCTAATGTCGGGGGGTTCTACGAGCAGTACTTC
CDR3aa: CASSPNVGGFYEQYF

j_gene: TRBJ2-7
d_gene: TRBD1
v_gene: TRBV6-2/TRBV6-3
abundance: -
CDR3nt: TGTGCCAGCAGTTACTCTAGGGGGCTCGGAGAGCAGTACTTC
CDR3aa: CASSYSRGLGEQYF

j_gene: TRBJ2-1
d_gene: -
v_gene: TRBV2
abundance: -
CDR3nt: TGTGCCAGCAGTGGGGGCAGGGGAAACTACAATGAGCAGTTCTTC
CDR3aa: CASSGGRGNYNEQFF

j_gene: TRBJ2-7
d_gene: -
v_gene: TRBV27
abundance: once
CDR3nt: TGTGCCGTCTCTTCAGCGGGTGGTCCCTACGAGCAGTACTTC
CDR3aa: CAVSSAGGPYEQYF

j_gene: TRBJ1-2
d_gene: -
v_gene: TRBV7-2
abundance: -
CDR3nt: TGTGCCAGCAGCTTAGGGCCCCTTAACTATGGCTACACCTTC
CDR3aa: CASSLGPLNYGYTF

j_gene: TRBJ2-4
d_gene: -
v_gene: TRBV7-8
abundance: -
CDR3nt: TGTGCCAGCAGCCCACAGGTGAACAAAAACATTCAGTACTTC
CDR3aa: CASSPQVNKNIQYF